This section outlines one T cell receptor beta chain sequence together with its context. Its antigen is unidentified. Template switching, a step in the protocol, added a universal primer site, and cDNA carried unique molecular identifiers. TCRdb independently ran MiXCR on the 5' RACE reads; one entry per CDR3 protein. The sample carries hundreds of thousands of distinct CDR3 sequences, about 12% recorded once. V lost 4 bases, J lost 0 bases, and 11 bases lay in between. The CDR3 loop spans 15 amino acids. This specimen belongs to a study of identical twins. Study-wide results and caveats: There were fewer insertions in abundant cord blood beta clonotypes, but memory repertoires showed no such pattern. Invariant populations such as MAIT and iNKT cells could partly muddle zero-insertion analyses. Models came in too low on out-of-frame TCR alpha sharing in monozygotic twins.

The same data also went into a second study, on yellow fever vaccine responses in identical twins.

The TCR sequence derives from a woman under 30 in good health. The V call is TRBV12-3 or TRBV12-4, the J call TRBJ2-3; D not certain. The specimen was PBMCs. CDR3 residues: CASSSSHFSTDTQYF. The CDR3 DNA reads TGTGCCAGCAGTTCGTCCCACTTTAGCACAGATACGCAGTATTTT.